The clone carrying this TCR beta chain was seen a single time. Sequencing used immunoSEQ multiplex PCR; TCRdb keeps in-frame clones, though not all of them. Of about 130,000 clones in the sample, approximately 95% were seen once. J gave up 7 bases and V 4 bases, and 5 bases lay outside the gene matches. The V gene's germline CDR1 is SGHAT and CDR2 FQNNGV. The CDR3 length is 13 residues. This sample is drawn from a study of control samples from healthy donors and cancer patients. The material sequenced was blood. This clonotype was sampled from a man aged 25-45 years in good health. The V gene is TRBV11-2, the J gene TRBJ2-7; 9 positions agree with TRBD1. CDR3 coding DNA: TGTGCCAGCAGCTCTACAGGGGGCCGGGAGCAGTACTTC. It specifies CASSSTGGREQYF.